These 13 T cell receptor beta chains originate from one sample sequenced in a study of T cells in Graves' hyperthyroidism and ophthalmopathy. Amplified TCR beta CDR3 regions derived from RNA transcripts. The HTBI primer set was used in a first-round RT-PCR of the TCR CDR3. Via MiXCR, TCRdb re-called the multiplex PCR reads, giving one row per CDR3 protein. In the table there are 660,000 or so distinct CDR3 sequences, 45% of which are singletons. Sequenced input: peripheral blood or thyroid tissue (not recorded which). Every receptor here comes from an adult man with Graves' disease, either hyperthyroidism or ophthalmopathy (not recorded which).

The chain joins TRBV12-3 or TRBV12-4 to TRBJ1-1; D ambiguous. The CDR3 totals 12 residues. Trimming stripped 7 bases from V and 4 bases from J, with 10 bases between. CDR3 region: CASTDRVTEAFF. Here the CDR3 DNA reads TGTGCCAGCACGGATCGGGTCACTGAAGCTTTCTTT.

The chain employs TRBV7-8 and TRBJ1-2; D is perhaps TRBD1 (5 bases). Germline assignment: CDR1 SGHVS and CDR2 FQNEAQ. The CDR3 sequence is 15 residues long. V lost 6 bases, J lost 4 bases, and 18 bases lay in between. Here the CDR3 reads CASSLFSGQLYGYTF. For the CDR3, the DNA is TGTGCCAGCAGTTTATTCTCGGGGCAGCTCTATGGCTACACCTTC.

The chain employs TRBV24-1 and TRBJ2-5; 9 bases align to TRBD1. J gave up 4 bases and V 1 base, and 6 bases lay outside the gene matches. The length of the CDR3 is 16 residues. The germline CDR1 and CDR2 sequences are KGHDR and SFDVKD. The CDR3 DNA reads TGTGCCACCAGTGATTTTAACAGGGGGCAGGGAGAGACCCAGTACTTC. This gives the protein CATSDFNRGQGETQYF.

This clonotype has at least ten counts. The rearrangement joins TRBV29-1 to TRBJ1-2, with D perhaps TRBD1 (6 bases). The CDR3 runs to 15 residues. Germline CDR1 is SQVTM and CDR2 is ANQGSEA. Trimming left V 0 bases short and J 2 bases short, with 13 bases between. The CDR3: CSVEEFVRGNYGYTF. The CDR3 bases are TGCAGCGTTGAAGAGTTTGTCAGGGGAAACTATGGCTACACCTTC. Together with reference TRBV29-1 and TRBJ1-2, the CDR3 gives the full variable domain: SAVISQKPSRDICQRGTSLTIQCQVDSQVTMMFWYRQQPGQSLTLIATANQGSEATYESGFVIDKFPISRPNLTFSTLTVSNMSPEDSSIYLCSVEEFVRGNYGYTFGSGTRLTVV.

The gene calls are TRBV3-1 and TRBJ2-2; the D is unclear. Looked up from germline, CDR1 is LGHDT and CDR2 is YNNKEL (reference sequence). This CDR3 comprises 14 residues. V lost 1 base to trimming and J lost 8 bases, with 11 bases between them. The CDR3 nucleotides are TGTGCCAGCAGCCAAGTTGCAGGACCAGGGGAGCTGTTTTTT. As protein: CASSQVAGPGELFF.

The V gene is TRBV11-2, the J gene TRBJ1-4; TRBD1 might be the D (6 bases). V was cut by 3 bases and J by 8 bases, with 19 bases left in between. Germline CDR1 is SGHAT and CDR2 is FQNNGV. The CDR3 length is 16 residues. The CDR3: CASSLGATRTGEKLFF. The DNA of the CDR3 is TGTGCCAGCAGCTTGGGGGCGACCCGAACGGGCGAAAAACTGTTTTTT.

Comments on this clonotype: The junction departs from germline at one end; a sequencing error may be responsible. This chain joins TRBV7-2 and TRBJ1-3; D ambiguous. CDR3 length: 12 residues. Germline values: CDR1 SGHTA, CDR2 FQGNSA. CDR3 DNA: TGTGCCAGCAGCCACTCTGGAAACACCGTATATTTT. Translation: CASSHSGNTVYF.

This clonotype was detected ten times or more. The rearrangement joins TRBV20-1 to TRBJ2-7; D might be TRBD1 (6 bases). In germline, CDR1 is DFQATT, CDR2 SNEGSKA (reference sequence). The CDR3 sequence is 12 residues long. Trimming pared 3 bases from V and 2 bases from J, leaving 8 bases between. CDR3 DNA sequence: TGCAGTGCTAGGACAGGAGCCTACGAGCAGTACTTC. Protein sequence: CSARTGAYEQYF.

V and J are TRBV10-3 and TRBJ1-4, with 7 bases identical to TRBD1. Trimming removed 4 bases from V and 9 bases from J; junction bases left unmatched: 8. Germline-derived CDR1 and CDR2 are ENHRY and SYGVKD. This CDR3 spans 14 amino acids. The CDR3 region has the DNA TGTGCCATCAGTGCCGGGACAGAGAATAAAAAACTGTTTTTT. It codes for CAISAGTENKKLFF.

This clonotype was counted at least ten times. This rearrangement joins TRBV29-1 to TRBJ1-2; unclear D gene. CDR1 is SQVTM and CDR2 is ANQGSEA in the germline V gene. Trimming pared 6 bases from V and 4 bases from J, leaving 18 bases between. This CDR3 region has 14 residues. CDR3 protein: CSVGGYGTTYGYTF. CDR3 DNA: TGCAGCGTCGGCGGTTATGGAACTACCTATGGCTACACCTTC. The full variable domain, its missing parts supplied by reference TRBV29-1 and TRBJ1-2, is SAVISQKPSRDICQRGTSLTIQCQVDSQVTMMFWYRQQPGQSLTLIATANQGSEATYESGFVIDKFPISRPNLTFSTLTVSNMSPEDSSIYLCSVGGYGTTYGYTFGSGTRLTVV.

The J gene is TRBJ1-4, the V gene TRBV7-8; D call uncertain. V lost 2 bases, J lost 4 bases, and 11 bases lay in between. There are 15 residues in the CDR3. Germline V gene data show CDR1 as SGHVS and CDR2 as FQNEAQ. The CDR3 is CASSLSSGVNEKLFF. The CDR3 DNA is TGTGCCAGCAGCTTAAGTTCGGGAGTTAATGAAAAACTGTTTTTT.

The table lists this clonotype with many counts. This rearrangement joins TRBV7-9 to TRBJ2-7; 7 nucleotides line up with TRBD1. The length of the CDR3 is 14 residues. The V and J ends lost 5 bases and 2 bases, in that order; junction bases with no gene match: 6. Germline values: CDR1 SEHNR, CDR2 FQNEAQ (reference sequence). The DNA of the CDR3 is TGTGCCAGCAGCGGTGGACAGGCCACCTACGAGCAGTACTTC. This sequence encodes CASSGGQATYEQYF.

This clonotype was found many times. J is TRBJ2-7 and V is TRBV5-1; 10 bases are a match to TRBD2. This CDR3 spans 15 amino acids. Per the germline V gene, CDR1 is SGHRS and CDR2 is YFSETQ. The ends lost 4 bases at V and 7 bases at J; junction bases unmatched: 11. The CDR3 loop is CASSLAGAVQEEQYF. The CDR3, as DNA: TGCGCCAGCAGCCTAGCGGGGGCCGTACAGGAGGAGCAGTACTTC.